This is a list of T cell receptor beta chains from one sample in a study of T cell repertoires in cytomegalovirus infection. The antigens for these receptors are not known. One entry per CDR3 protein results from TCRdb running MiXCR on the reads. The table shows 65,000 to 85,000 distinct CDR3 sequences, with about 26% occurring only once. The sample here was CD8+ T cells from cultured PBMCs, taken from culture after CMV antigen stimulation. The receptors originated from a human donor in good health (CMV status not recorded). Some clones in this sample may be carry-over from other donors' samples. CDR3s include the opening cysteine and the closing phenylalanine or tryptophan. The D gene is left open where the match is weak. Size is stated for part of the rows, as once, few or many counts, or as a class when the clone is expanded.

V gene: TRBV6-2/TRBV6-3
J gene: TRBJ2-5
D gene: .
clone size: .
CDR3 DNA: TGTGCCAGCAGTTCCGTCGGGACCCAGTACTTC
CDR3 protein: CASSSVGTQYF

V gene: TRBV7-9
J gene: TRBJ1-2
D gene: .
clone size: .
CDR3 DNA: TGTGCCAGCAGCTTAGTTTTTAAAGGGGACGGCTACACCTTC
CDR3 protein: CASSLVFKGDGYTF

V gene: TRBV28
J gene: TRBJ2-1
D gene: .
clone size: .
CDR3 DNA: TGTGCCAGCAGTTTACCAGGCAACTCTGAGCAGTTCTTC
CDR3 protein: CASSLPGNSEQFF

V gene: TRBV7-9
J gene: TRBJ1-1
D gene: .
clone size: few
CDR3 DNA: TGTGCCAGCAGCTTAGTCAGGGGGAACACTGAAGCTTTCTTT
CDR3 protein: CASSLVRGNTEAFF

V gene: TRBV30
J gene: TRBJ1-3
D gene: .
clone size: .
CDR3 DNA: TGTGCCTGGAGTTTCGGGGGTGGAAACACCATATATTTT
CDR3 protein: CAWSFGGGNTIYF

V gene: TRBV14
J gene: TRBJ2-1
D gene: TRBD1
clone size: .
CDR3 DNA: TGTGCCAGCAGCCAAACCGGGACAGGTGTAAATGAGCAGTTCTTC
CDR3 protein: CASSQTGTGVNEQFF

V gene: TRBV6-1
J gene: TRBJ2-7
D gene: .
clone size: .
CDR3 DNA: TGTGCCAGCAGTAACAGGGTTAGCGAGCAGTACTTC
CDR3 protein: CASSNRVSEQYF

V gene: TRBV20-1
J gene: TRBJ2-2
D gene: .
clone size: .
CDR3 DNA: TGCAGTGCTATTCTCAGCGGCACCGGGGAGCTGTTTTTT
CDR3 protein: CSAILSGTGELFF

V gene: TRBV5-4
J gene: TRBJ2-3
D gene: TRBD2
clone size: .
CDR3 DNA: TGTGCCAGCAGCGAGGAACTAGCGGGGGTAGATACGCAGTATTTT
CDR3 protein: CASSEELAGVDTQYF

V gene: TRBV6-2/TRBV6-3
J gene: TRBJ2-7
D gene: TRBD2
clone size: .
CDR3 DNA: TGTGCCAGCAGCCACAGCACGCTAGCGGGGAACTACGAGCAGTACTTC
CDR3 protein: CASSHSTLAGNYEQYF

V gene: TRBV27
J gene: TRBJ2-7
D gene: .
clone size: few
CDR3 DNA: TGTGCCAGCAGTTTATCGTACCTTAGGGCAGGCTACGAGCAGTACTTC
CDR3 protein: CASSLSYLRAGYEQYF

V gene: TRBV7-3
J gene: TRBJ2-5
D gene: TRBD2
clone size: few
CDR3 DNA: TGTGCCAGCAGCTTAACGACTAGCGGGGGGGAAGAGACCCAGTACTTC
CDR3 protein: CASSLTTSGGEETQYF

V gene: TRBV11-2
J gene: TRBJ2-1
D gene: TRBD2
clone size: few
CDR3 DNA: TGTGCCAGCAGCTTATCTGGGACTAGCGGGAGGAATGAGCAGTTCTTC
CDR3 protein: CASSLSGTSGRNEQFF

V gene: TRBV6-2/TRBV6-3
J gene: TRBJ1-5
D gene: .
clone size: .
CDR3 DNA: TGTGCCAGCTCATATACAAGCGACAGAAATCAGCCCCAGCATTTT
CDR3 protein: CASSYTSDRNQPQHF

V gene: TRBV18
J gene: TRBJ2-5
D gene: .
clone size: .
CDR3 DNA: TGTGCCAGCTCCCCCGGCGGCAGGGGAGGGAGTCAAGAGACCCAGTACTTC
CDR3 protein: CASSPGGRGGSQETQYF

V gene: TRBV28
J gene: TRBJ2-7
D gene: TRBD1
clone size: .
CDR3 DNA: TGTGCCAGCAGTTTATTCACAGGGGGCAATAGGCACGAGCAGTACTTC
CDR3 protein: CASSLFTGGNRHEQYF

V gene: TRBV28
J gene: TRBJ2-7
D gene: .
clone size: .
CDR3 DNA: TGTGCCAGCAGTTGGGCCTCTGACAGATACGAGCAGTACTTC
CDR3 protein: CASSWASDRYEQYF

V gene: TRBV7-6
J gene: TRBJ2-1
D gene: .
clone size: few
CDR3 DNA: TGTGCCAGCAGCATGGACGTCAATGAGCAGTTCTTC
CDR3 protein: CASSMDVNEQFF

V gene: TRBV30
J gene: TRBJ1-1
D gene: .
clone size: once
CDR3 DNA: TGTGCCTGGAGTGTAGGGCTCATCGGCAGACCGGTTGAAGCTTTCTTT
CDR3 protein: CAWSVGLIGRPVEAFF

V gene: TRBV7-7
J gene: TRBJ2-3
D gene: .
clone size: .
CDR3 DNA: TGTGCTAGCAGCTTAAACCCACGACCCACAGATACGCAGTATTTT
CDR3 protein: CASSLNPRPTDTQYF

V gene: TRBV6-1
J gene: TRBJ2-3
D gene: TRBD1
clone size: many
CDR3 DNA: TGTGCCAGCACCCGGGACAGGGGGTCAGATACGCAGTATTTT
CDR3 protein: CASTRDRGSDTQYF

V gene: TRBV27
J gene: TRBJ2-7
D gene: TRBD1
clone size: .
CDR3 DNA: TGTGCCAGCAGTTTATCCGCGACAGGGTCGTCCTACGAGCAGTACTTC
CDR3 protein: CASSLSATGSSYEQYF

V gene: TRBV4-1
J gene: TRBJ2-2
D gene: TRBD1
clone size: few
CDR3 DNA: TGCGCCAGCAGCCAAGAAGTAGGGACAGGGTTCCACGGGGAGCTGTTTTTT
CDR3 protein: CASSQEVGTGFHGELFF

V gene: TRBV29-1
J gene: TRBJ1-2
D gene: .
clone size: .
CDR3 DNA: TGCAGCGTTGAAGTGCCGGGTTTCGCTAACTATGGCTACACCTTC
CDR3 protein: CSVEVPGFANYGYTF

V gene: TRBV15
J gene: TRBJ2-3
D gene: .
clone size: many
CDR3 DNA: TGTGCCACCAGCACCGGTAGCACAGATACGCAGTATTTT
CDR3 protein: CATSTGSTDTQYF

V gene: TRBV12-3/TRBV12-4
J gene: TRBJ1-1
D gene: .
clone size: .
CDR3 DNA: TGTGCCAGCAGTTACCCCAGGGCAAACACTGAAGCTTTCTTT
CDR3 protein: CASSYPRANTEAFF

V gene: TRBV7-6
J gene: TRBJ2-3
D gene: TRBD2
clone size: .
CDR3 DNA: TGTGCCAGCAGCCCGCCAGCGGGGGGAAGTGTTGATACGCAGTATTTT
CDR3 protein: CASSPPAGGSVDTQYF

V gene: TRBV24-1
J gene: TRBJ2-1
D gene: TRBD2
clone size: .
CDR3 DNA: TGTGCCACCAGTGATGGACTAGCGGGACATGGGAATGAGCAGTTCTTC
CDR3 protein: CATSDGLAGHGNEQFF

V gene: TRBV7-4
J gene: TRBJ2-7
D gene: TRBD2
clone size: .
CDR3 DNA: TGTGCCAGCAGCTTAGTGTTAGGACTAGCGGACTACGAGCAGTACTTC
CDR3 protein: CASSLVLGLADYEQYF

V gene: TRBV7-6
J gene: TRBJ2-3
D gene: .
clone size: .
CDR3 DNA: TGTGCCAGCAGCTTAGGTCAGGGCATAACCGTTCCAGATACGCAGTATTTT
CDR3 protein: CASSLGQGITVPDTQYF

V gene: TRBV5-6
J gene: TRBJ2-1
D gene: .
clone size: .
CDR3 DNA: TGTGCCAGCAGCTGGGGGTCGCCCAATGAGCAGTTCTTC
CDR3 protein: CASSWGSPNEQFF

V gene: TRBV19
J gene: TRBJ2-4
D gene: TRBD2
clone size: .
CDR3 DNA: TGTGCCAGTAGCACCGGAGCGGGGCCCAAAAACATTCAGTACTTC
CDR3 protein: CASSTGAGPKNIQYF

V gene: TRBV28
J gene: TRBJ2-3
D gene: .
clone size: once
CDR3 DNA: TGTGCCAGCATGGGGTTCGGACAAACCCTTATTCCACGCACAGATACGCAGTATTTT
CDR3 protein: CASMGFGQTLIPRTDTQYF

V gene: TRBV10-3
J gene: TRBJ1-1
D gene: .
clone size: .
CDR3 DNA: TGTGCCATCAGTGAGTCTGGCAGGGTTGGCACTGAAGCTTTCTTT
CDR3 protein: CAISESGRVGTEAFF

V gene: TRBV7-2
J gene: TRBJ2-2
D gene: .
clone size: .
CDR3 DNA: TGTGCCAGCAGCCGCAGGGATCCGGTTCCCGGGGAGCTGTTTTTT
CDR3 protein: CASSRRDPVPGELFF

V gene: TRBV20-1
J gene: TRBJ2-3
D gene: TRBD2
clone size: .
CDR3 DNA: TGCAGTGCTAGAGATTCATCAGGGACTAGCGGCCTCACAGATACGCAGTATTTT
CDR3 protein: CSARDSSGTSGLTDTQYF

V gene: TRBV4-1
J gene: TRBJ2-7
D gene: .
clone size: few
CDR3 DNA: TGCGCCAGCAGCCCTGTTAGTGAGGGGAACTACGAGCAGTACTTC
CDR3 protein: CASSPVSEGNYEQYF

V gene: TRBV11-2
J gene: TRBJ1-3
D gene: .
clone size: few
CDR3 DNA: TGTGCCAGCAGCTTGGGGGGGGGGCCTGGAAACACCATATATTTT
CDR3 protein: CASSLGGGPGNTIYF

V gene: TRBV7-6
J gene: TRBJ2-3
D gene: .
clone size: .
CDR3 DNA: TGTGCCAGCAGCTTAACGGGGTCAGATACGCAGTATTTT
CDR3 protein: CASSLTGSDTQYF

V gene: TRBV7-3
J gene: TRBJ2-7
D gene: .
clone size: .
CDR3 DNA: TGTGCCAGCGCCACCGACGGTAGATCCTACGAGCAGTACTTC
CDR3 protein: CASATDGRSYEQYF

V gene: TRBV6-5
J gene: TRBJ2-1
D gene: TRBD2
clone size: .
CDR3 DNA: TGTGCCAGCAGTTTTACCCCCGGGACTAGCGGCGATGAGCAGTTCTTC
CDR3 protein: CASSFTPGTSGDEQFF

V gene: TRBV11-2
J gene: TRBJ2-5
D gene: TRBD1
clone size: .
CDR3 DNA: TGTGCCAGCAGCTTAGAGTTTCAGGGGGAGACTTGGGAGACCCAGTACTTC
CDR3 protein: CASSLEFQGETWETQYF

V gene: TRBV30
J gene: TRBJ2-3
D gene: .
clone size: few
CDR3 DNA: TGTGCCTGGAGATTCGGACGGGTGAGAACCACAGATACGCAGTATTTT
CDR3 protein: CAWRFGRVRTTDTQYF

V gene: TRBV9
J gene: TRBJ2-2
D gene: .
clone size: .
CDR3 DNA: TGTGCCAGCAGCGCGATGGACAACCCGAACACCGGGGAGCTGTTTTTT
CDR3 protein: CASSAMDNPNTGELFF

V gene: TRBV6-2/TRBV6-3
J gene: TRBJ1-2
D gene: .
clone size: many
CDR3 DNA: TGTGCCAGCAGCAAAGAGCCCCTGGGGGCTCCAGTCGGCTACACCTTC
CDR3 protein: CASSKEPLGAPVGYTF

V gene: TRBV9
J gene: TRBJ2-1
D gene: .
clone size: few
CDR3 DNA: TGTGCCAGCAGCGTTGGACTATCCAACAATGAGCAGTTCTTC
CDR3 protein: CASSVGLSNNEQFF

V gene: TRBV7-2
J gene: TRBJ1-1
D gene: .
clone size: few
CDR3 DNA: TGTGCCAGCAGCTTAGCAGTAGGGAGTAACACTGAAGCTTTCTTT
CDR3 protein: CASSLAVGSNTEAFF

V gene: TRBV5-1
J gene: TRBJ1-1
D gene: .
clone size: .
CDR3 DNA: TGCGCCAGCAACTACAGGTCTGAAGCTTTCTTT
CDR3 protein: CASNYRSEAFF

V gene: TRBV4-1
J gene: TRBJ1-5
D gene: .
clone size: few
CDR3 DNA: TGCGCCAGCAGCCAGGGAACAGGGATGGGTCAGCCCCAGCATTTT
CDR3 protein: CASSQGTGMGQPQHF

V gene: TRBV7-2
J gene: TRBJ2-7
D gene: .
clone size: many
CDR3 DNA: TGTGCCAGCAGCTTACAAAGCCAAAATACCGAGCAGTACTTC
CDR3 protein: CASSLQSQNTEQYF

V gene: TRBV5-1
J gene: TRBJ2-5
D gene: .
clone size: .
CDR3 DNA: TGCGCCAGCAGCTTGGATCTGGGAGAGACCCAGTACTTC
CDR3 protein: CASSLDLGETQYF

V gene: TRBV10-3
J gene: TRBJ2-7
D gene: .
clone size: few
CDR3 DNA: TGTGCCATCAGTGATACCGATTACGAGCAGTACTTC
CDR3 protein: CAISDTDYEQYF

V gene: TRBV25-1
J gene: TRBJ2-2
D gene: .
clone size: .
CDR3 DNA: TGTGCCAGCAGTGAATATACCGGGGAGCTGTTTTTT
CDR3 protein: CASSEYTGELFF

V gene: TRBV6-4
J gene: TRBJ1-2
D gene: .
clone size: many
CDR3 DNA: TGTGCCAGCAGTGCCCCCTCAGTGGACAGCCTGACAAGTTATGGCTACACCTTC
CDR3 protein: CASSAPSVDSLTSYGYTF

V gene: TRBV7-6
J gene: TRBJ2-3
D gene: .
clone size: .
CDR3 DNA: TGTGCCAGCAGCTCCCCCAGTGAGTGGGAGAGCACAGATACGCAGTATTTT
CDR3 protein: CASSSPSEWESTDTQYF